Presented here are 30 T cell receptor beta chains from one specimen sequenced in a study of blood T cell repertoires in COVID-19. TCRdb's table, derived via immunoSEQ multiplex PCR, lists solely in-frame clones and lacks some. The sample comprises fewer than 300,000 clones, 70% to 90% of which are singletons, and about 16% rests with the top ten. Sequenced input: PBMCs or T cells enriched from blood (not recorded which). These receptors were obtained from a man younger than 30 who had recovered from COVID-19.

The chain couples TRBV7-8 to TRBJ2-7, with D tentatively TRBD2 (5 bases). This CDR3 has 14 amino acids. V lost 4 bases, J lost 2 bases, and 12 bases lay in between. The germline V gene has CDR1 SGHVS and CDR2 FQNEAQ. The CDR3 DNA follows: TGTGCCAGCAGCTCTGCCGGGATTGCCTACGAGCAGTACTTC. Amino acid sequence: CASSSAGIAYEQYF. The full variable domain, its missing parts supplied by reference TRBV7-8 and TRBJ2-7, is GAGVSQSPRYKVAKRGQDVALRCDPISGHVSLFWYQQALGQGPEFLTYFQNEAQLDKSGLPSDRFFAERPEGSVSTLKIQRTQQEDSAVYLCASSSAGIAYEQYFGPGTRLTVT.

The chain carries TRBV28 and TRBJ2-7, with D uncertain. The V and J ends lost 10 bases and 2 bases respectively, with 9 bases between them. There are 11 residues in the CDR3. Germline assignment: CDR1 MDHEN and CDR2 SYDVKM. CDR3 nucleotide sequence: TGTGCCACCCATTCAACCTACGAGCAGTACTTC. Translating it yields CATHSTYEQYF.

The chain has TRBV7-9 and TRBJ2-3; D call uncertain. V lost 5 bases and J 11 bases, leaving 17 bases between the germline ends. The germline V gene has CDR1 SEHNR and CDR2 FQNEAQ (reference sequence). The CDR3 sequence is 13 residues long. CDR3 loop: CASSAPLSRVQYF. CDR3 sequence (DNA): TGTGCCAGCAGCGCCCCGCTATCCCGGGTGCAGTATTTT.

V and J are TRBV7-9 and TRBJ2-3; D unresolved. This CDR3 spans 13 amino acids. Per germline, CDR1 SEHNR and CDR2 FQNEAQ (reference sequence). Between the trimmed V and J ends, which lost 3 bases and 6 bases, there was a span of 10 bases. This CDR3 reads CASSFGARDTQYF. CDR3 DNA: TGTGCCAGCAGCTTCGGTGCCAGGGATACGCAGTATTTT.

This chain connects TRBV7-3 to TRBJ1-6, with D hard to call. Per germline, CDR1 SGHTA and CDR2 FQGTGA. The V gene lost 2 bases and the J gene lost 9 bases, with 17 bases spanning the gap. There are 16 residues in the CDR3. The CDR3 coding sequence is TGTGCCAGCAGCTTAGCGGCAGGAGGGTTAAGTTCACCCCTCCACTTT. It specifies CASSLAAGGLSSPLHF.

This clone has only one observation. The chain has TRBV10-3 and TRBJ1-2; D might be TRBD1 (6 bases). The CDR3 is 15 residues long. Germline assignment: CDR1 ENHRY and CDR2 SYGVKD. Trimming removed 4 bases from V and 3 bases from J, with 15 bases in between. CDR3 sequence reads: CAISAQGQGYYGYTF. DNA of the CDR3: TGTGCCATCAGTGCCCAGGGTCAGGGGTACTATGGCTACACCTTC.

The CDR3 region is CASSFDNSPLHF. The CDR3, as DNA: TGTGCCAGCAGCTTCGATAATTCACCCCTCCACTTT. J is TRBJ1-6 and V is TRBV7-2; D call uncertain. The germline V gene has CDR1 SGHTA and CDR2 FQGNSA. The CDR3 sequence is 12 residues long. The V gene lost 3 bases and the J gene lost 5 bases, with 2 bases spanning the gap. Filled out from reference TRBV7-2 and TRBJ1-6, the complete variable domain reads GAGVSQSPSNKVTEKGKDVELRCDPISGHTALYWYRQSLGQGLEFLIYFQGNSAPDKSGLPSDRFSAERTGGSVSTLTIQRTQQEDSAVYLCASSFDNSPLHFGNGTRLTVT.

The chain combines TRBV19 with TRBJ2-7; D remains ambiguous. The germline V gene has CDR1 LNHDA and CDR2 SQIVND (reference sequence). This CDR3 is 13 amino acids long. The ends were cut back, 5 bases at V and 2 bases at J, with 10 bases in the middle. CDR3 in amino acids: CASSPQAPYEQYF. The CDR3 coding sequence is TGTGCCAGTAGTCCCCAGGCCCCCTACGAGCAGTACTTC.

This sequence joins TRBV19 and TRBJ2-3, with D possibly being TRBD1 (5 bases). The CDR3 covers 14 residues. Germline CDR1 is LNHDA and CDR2 is SQIVND (reference sequence). Trimming cost V 7 bases and J 2 bases, with 13 bases left between them. CDR3 region: CASKQEIFTDTQYF. For the CDR3, the DNA is TGTGCCAGTAAACAGGAGATCTTCACAGATACGCAGTATTTT.

This chain joins TRBV28 and TRBJ2-7, with 8 nucleotides matching TRBD2. V shed 5 bases, J shed 6 bases, and the junction held 12 bases outside the gene matches. This CDR3 has 15 amino acids. Germline-derived CDR1 and CDR2 are MDHEN and SYDVKM. CDR3 coding DNA: TGTGCCAGCAGTCCCCGACTAGCGCCGACGGGCGAGCAGTACTTC. It specifies CASSPRLAPTGEQYF.

This chain connects TRBV24-1 to TRBJ1-2, with D perhaps matching TRBD1 (5 bases). V lost 4 bases and J 4 bases, leaving 9 bases between the germline ends. The CDR3 totals 13 residues. Germline V lookup: CDR1 KGHDR, CDR2 SFDVKD. In DNA form, the CDR3 reads TGTGCCACCAGTGACAAGACAGTCTATGGCTACACCTTC. Residues: CATSDKTVYGYTF.

This clone appeared a few times. The chain employs TRBV6-5 and TRBJ1-2; the D gene is possibly TRBD1 (5 bases). The V and J ends lost 3 bases and 8 bases respectively, with 13 bases between them. The V gene's germline CDR1 is MNHEY and CDR2 SVGAGI. The CDR3 contains 13 residues. In DNA form, the CDR3 reads TGTGCCAGCAGTTATCGGGGGGATTGGGGCTACACCTTC. Translating it yields CASSYRGDWGYTF.

The chain employs TRBV12-5 and TRBJ2-1; TRBD2 matches 8 bases. There are 15 residues in the CDR3. Unmatched junction bases numbered 6, after V lost 2 bases and J lost 6 bases. The germline gives CDR1 LGHNT, CDR2 FRNRAP. The CDR3 is CASGLTTAGVNEQFF. CDR3 coding DNA: TGTGCTAGTGGTTTGACCACAGCGGGAGTCAATGAGCAGTTCTTC.

V and J are TRBV5-4 and TRBJ1-2, with 8 bases fitting TRBD1. The V gene's germline CDR1 is SGHNT and CDR2 YYREEE (reference sequence). Germline trimming cut 5 bases from V and 3 bases from J; bases unmatched to any gene: 9. The CDR3 runs 15 residues. The CDR3 region has the DNA TGTGCCAGCAGACTCACAGGGGGAGCTGACTATGGCTACACCTTC. Amino acids: CASRLTGGADYGYTF.

The chain recombines TRBV5-1 with TRBJ2-3; tentative D call: TRBD2 (5 bases). This CDR3 region has 15 residues. Trimming shortened V by 0 bases and J by 2 bases, and 10 bases separated the two germline ends. CDR1 and CDR2 (germline): SGHRS, YFSETQ. CDR3 sequence: CASSLVPGFTDTQYF. CDR3 nucleotide sequence: TGCGCCAGCAGCTTGGTACCGGGGTTCACAGATACGCAGTATTTT.

V usage is TRBV28 and J usage is TRBJ1-1; 7 nucleotides align to TRBD1. Per germline, CDR1 MDHEN and CDR2 SYDVKM. There are 12 residues in the CDR3. The trim removed 5 bases at V and 12 bases at J, leaving 9 bases unmatched. The CDR3 coding sequence is TGTGCCAGCAGTGTAGCGGGACAGTGGCCTTTCTTT. This sequence encodes CASSVAGQWPFF.

V usage is TRBV6-5 and J usage is TRBJ1-1; D might be TRBD1 (6 bases). The CDR3 is 14 residues long. Trimming cost V 4 bases and J 7 bases, with 16 bases left between them. CDR1 and CDR2 (germline): MNHEY, SVGAGI. Here the CDR3 DNA reads TGTGCCAGCAGTTCCGGAACAGGGACCCGTGAAGCTTTCTTT. It yields the protein CASSSGTGTREAFF.

The V and J genes are TRBV5-6 and TRBJ1-4, with TRBD1 identical over 9 bases. This CDR3 contains 15 residues. Per the germline V gene, CDR1 is SGHDT and CDR2 is YYEEEE. After removal of 4 bases from V and 6 bases from J, the junction contained 7 bases not matched to a gene. The CDR3, as DNA: TGTGCCAGCAGCCGGTGGACAGGGGAGGATGAAAAACTGTTTTTT. Translated, it gives CASSRWTGEDEKLFF.

The chain combines TRBV14 with TRBJ1-2, with no clear D. Per germline, CDR1 SGHDN and CDR2 FVKESK. The CDR3 consists of 13 residues. V lost 5 bases, J lost 8 bases, and 15 bases lay in between. This CDR3 is CASSSGGTFGYTF. The CDR3 nucleotides read TGTGCCAGCAGCTCGGGAGGTACTTTCGGCTACACCTTC.

The chain combines TRBV5-1 with TRBJ1-3, with 10 bases matching TRBD1. The CDR3 has 15 residues. V dropped 2 bases and J dropped 8; count of bases not matched to a gene: 7. Germline V gene data show CDR1 as SGHRS and CDR2 as YFSETQ. The CDR3 here is CASSFRDRGLDTIYF. CDR3 sequence (DNA): TGCGCCAGCAGCTTCCGCGACAGGGGGCTTGACACCATATATTTT.

This chain joins TRBV18 and TRBJ2-3, with 8 bases fitting TRBD1. The CDR3 runs 14 residues. V shed 2 bases and J 5 bases; nucleotides not matched to a gene: 3. CDR1 and CDR2 from the germline V gene are KGHSH and LQKENI. The CDR3 here is CASSPSQGVDTQYF. In DNA form, the CDR3 reads TGTGCCAGCTCACCATCACAGGGGGTAGATACGCAGTATTTT.

The chain carries TRBV28 and TRBJ1-2, with D unresolved. Looked up from germline, CDR1 is MDHEN and CDR2 is SYDVKM. CDR3 length equals 14 residues. V lost 6 bases, J lost 4 bases, and 15 bases lay in between. The DNA of the CDR3 is TGTGCCAGCAGCGCCCCTGGGCAGAGCTATGGCTACACCTTC. Its protein is CASSAPGQSYGYTF.

The rearrangement joins TRBV27 to TRBJ1-2; no definite D call. The V gene lost 0 bases and the J gene lost 8 bases, with 13 bases spanning the gap. The CDR3 consists of 14 residues. The germline CDR1 and CDR2 sequences are MNHEY and SMNVEV (reference sequence). The CDR3 nucleotides read TGTGCCAGCAGTTTATCGGAGGGTCAGGCGGGCTACACCTTC. Encoded protein: CASSLSEGQAGYTF.

The CDR3 nucleotides read TGTGCCAGCGGACCCGGGACTAGGGTCTCCGAGCAGTACTTC. Translated, it gives CASGPGTRVSEQYF. The chain couples TRBV6-5 to TRBJ2-7; TRBD2 matches 8 bases. From germline, CDR1 is MNHEY and CDR2 SVGAGI. The CDR3 runs 14 residues. Trimming took 8 bases from V and 6 from J; bases not matched to a gene: 12.

The chain couples TRBV5-5 to TRBJ2-3; D might be TRBD2 (5 bases). The CDR3 sequence is 16 residues long. Per the germline V gene, CDR1 is SGHKS and CDR2 is YYEKEE (reference sequence). The V gene lost 0 bases and the J gene lost 0 bases, with 11 bases spanning the gap. The CDR3 reads CASSLGAVTSTDTQYF. CDR3 coding DNA: TGTGCCAGCAGCTTGGGAGCGGTAACTAGCACAGATACGCAGTATTTT.

The CDR3 DNA sequence: TGTGCCAGCAGTGCCGCAGGCCCCTATGGCTACACCTTC. Residues: CASSAAGPYGYTF. The chain carries TRBV25-1 and TRBJ1-2, with D uncertain. V lost 4 bases to trimming and J lost 4 bases, with 10 bases between them. CDR1 MGHDK and CDR2 SYGVNS come from the germline V gene. The CDR3 runs 13 residues.

V and J are TRBV7-6 and TRBJ2-5, with 8 bases identical to TRBD1. From germline, CDR1 is SGHVS and CDR2 FNYEAQ. The CDR3 totals 18 residues. After removal of 5 bases from V and 7 bases from J, the junction contained 21 bases not matched to a gene. CDR3 DNA sequence: TGTGCCAGCAGCCGTAAAGGGGAACAGGGGGGACTTTTTGGGACCCAGTACTTC. Protein product: CASSRKGEQGGLFGTQYF.

Concerning this clone itself: Germline is not matched at one junction end, which may reflect a read error. The chain employs TRBV12-5 and TRBJ2-7; TRBD1 matches 7 bases. Germline CDR1 and CDR2: LGHNT and FRNRAP. The CDR3 is 13 amino acids. This chain's CDR3 is CASGLGQTYEQYF. DNA for the CDR3: TGTGCTAGTGGCTTGGGACAGACCTACGAGCAGTACTTC.

V is TRBV11-3 and J is TRBJ1-2, with D perhaps matching TRBD1 (6 bases). CDR1 is SGHNT and CDR2 is YENEEA in the germline V gene. The CDR3 runs 14 residues. V shed 10 bases and J shed 6 bases, with 21 bases lying between them. The CDR3 DNA follows: TGTGCCACCCTATACTACAGGGAATTGGATGGCTACACCTTC. Protein sequence: CATLYYRELDGYTF.

The chain has TRBV9 and TRBJ2-1; TRBD1 agrees at 9 bases. The CDR3 runs to 16 residues. Germline lookup yields CDR1 SGDLS and CDR2 YYNGEE. V lost 5 bases, J lost 0 bases, and 6 bases stayed unmatched. CDR3 bases: TGTGCCAGCAGTAGACAGGGGGATGGCTCCTACAATGAGCAGTTCTTC. As protein: CASSRQGDGSYNEQFF.